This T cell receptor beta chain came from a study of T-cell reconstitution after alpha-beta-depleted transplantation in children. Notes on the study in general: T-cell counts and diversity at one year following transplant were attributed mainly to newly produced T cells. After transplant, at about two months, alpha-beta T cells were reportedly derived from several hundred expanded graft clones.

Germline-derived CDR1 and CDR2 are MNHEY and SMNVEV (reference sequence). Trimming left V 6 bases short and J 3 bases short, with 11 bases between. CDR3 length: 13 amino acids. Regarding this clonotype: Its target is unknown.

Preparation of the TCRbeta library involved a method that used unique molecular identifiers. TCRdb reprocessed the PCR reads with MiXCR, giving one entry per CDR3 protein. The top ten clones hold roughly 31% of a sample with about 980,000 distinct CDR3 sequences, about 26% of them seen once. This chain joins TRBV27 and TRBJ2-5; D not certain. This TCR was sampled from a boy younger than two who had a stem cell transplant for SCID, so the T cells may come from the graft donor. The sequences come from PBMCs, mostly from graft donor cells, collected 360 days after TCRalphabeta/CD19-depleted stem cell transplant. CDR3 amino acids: CASRIGQKETQYF. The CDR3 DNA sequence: TGTGCCAGCAGGATCGGGCAGAAAGAGACCCAGTACTTC.